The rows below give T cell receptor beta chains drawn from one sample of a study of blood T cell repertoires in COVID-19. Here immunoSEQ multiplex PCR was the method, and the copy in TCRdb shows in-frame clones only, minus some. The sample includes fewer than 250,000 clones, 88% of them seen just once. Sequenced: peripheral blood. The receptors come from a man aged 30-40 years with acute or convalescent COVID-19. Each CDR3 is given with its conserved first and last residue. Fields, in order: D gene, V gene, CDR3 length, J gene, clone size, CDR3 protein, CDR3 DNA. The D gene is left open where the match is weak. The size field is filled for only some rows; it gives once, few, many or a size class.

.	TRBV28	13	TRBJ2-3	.	CASSTLSPDTQYF	TGTGCCAGCAGCACCCTTAGTCCAGATACGCAGTATTTT
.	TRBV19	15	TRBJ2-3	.	CASSSSGTFTDTQYF	TGTGCCAGTAGTTCTTCAGGTACTTTCACAGATACGCAGTATTTT
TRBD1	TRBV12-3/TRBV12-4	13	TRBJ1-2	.	CASRRSGQVGYTF	TGTGCCAGCAGGCGATCGGGACAGGTTGGCTACACCTTC
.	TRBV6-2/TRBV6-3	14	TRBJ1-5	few	CASTPWDNSQPQHF	TGTGCCAGCACCCCGTGGGACAATTCGCAGCCCCAGCATTTT
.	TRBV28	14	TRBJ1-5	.	CASILSRGSGPQHF	TGTGCCAGCATTCTTAGCAGGGGCTCGGGGCCCCAGCATTTT
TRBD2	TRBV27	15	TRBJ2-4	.	CASSFLSGGKNIQYF	TGTGCCAGCAGTTTCTTGAGCGGGGGAAAAAACATTCAGTACTTC
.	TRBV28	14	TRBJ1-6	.	CASSLSSYNSPLHF	TGTGCCAGCAGCCTTAGCTCCTATAATTCACCCCTCCACTTT
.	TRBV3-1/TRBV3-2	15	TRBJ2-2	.	CASSQFGAGTGELFF	TGTGCCAGCAGCCAATTCGGCGCGGGCACCGGGGAGCTGTTTTTT
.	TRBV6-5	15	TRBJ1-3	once	CASSRTEPSGNTIYF	TGTGCCAGCAGTAGGACAGAGCCCTCTGGAAACACCATATATTTT
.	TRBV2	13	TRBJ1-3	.	CASSVGSGNTIYF	TGTGCCAGCAGTGTAGGGAGTGGAAACACCATATATTTT
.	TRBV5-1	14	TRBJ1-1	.	CASSLMTEPIEAFF	TGCGCCAGCAGCCTCATGACAGAGCCGATTGAAGCTTTCTTT
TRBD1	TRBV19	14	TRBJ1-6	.	CASSIYGTGTPLHF	TGTGCCAGTAGTATTTACGGGACAGGGACACCCCTCCACTTT
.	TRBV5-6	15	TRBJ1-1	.	CASSPLGGKNTEAFF	TGTGCCAGCAGTCCCTTGGGGGGAAAGAACACTGAAGCTTTCTTT
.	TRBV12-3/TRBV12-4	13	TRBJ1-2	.	CASSLGGTYGYTF	TGTGCCAGCAGTTTGGGGGGGACCTATGGCTACACCTTC
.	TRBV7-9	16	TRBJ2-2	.	CASSLVGRANTGELFF	TGTGCCAGCAGCTTAGTCGGCCGGGCGAACACCGGGGAGCTGTTTTTT
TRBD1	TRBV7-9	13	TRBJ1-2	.	CASSRDRGMGYTF	TGTGCCAGCAGCCGGGACAGGGGGATGGGCTACACCTTC
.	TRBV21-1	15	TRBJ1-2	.	CASSRRQGSGYGYTF	TGTGCCAGCAGCAGACGACAGGGTTCAGGCTATGGCTACACCTTC
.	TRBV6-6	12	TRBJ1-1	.	CASSLAATEAFF	TGTGCCAGCAGTTTGGCTGCAACTGAAGCTTTCTTT
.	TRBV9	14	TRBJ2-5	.	CASSPRVSGETQYF	TGTGCCAGCAGCCCCCGCGTCTCCGGGGAGACCCAGTACTTC
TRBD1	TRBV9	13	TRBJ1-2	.	CASSDGQGYGYTF	TGTGCCAGCAGCGATGGACAGGGATATGGCTACACCTTC
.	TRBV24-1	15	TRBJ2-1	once	CATSDPGSSYNEQFF	TGTGCCACCAGTGACCCCGGTAGCTCCTACAATGAGCAGTTCTTC
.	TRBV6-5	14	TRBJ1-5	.	CASSFDRGGQPQHF	TGTGCCAGCAGTTTTGATAGGGGGGGCCAGCCCCAGCATTTT
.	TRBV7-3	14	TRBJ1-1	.	CASSPRRGDTEAFF	TGTGCCAGCAGCCCCAGACGAGGTGACACTGAAGCTTTCTTT
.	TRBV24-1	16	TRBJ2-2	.	CATSDGKTGNTGELFF	TGTGCCACCAGTGATGGTAAGACAGGAAACACCGGGGAGCTGTTTTTT
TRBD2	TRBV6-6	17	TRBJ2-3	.	CASSPTGLAGASDTQYF	TGTGCCAGCAGTCCCACCGGACTAGCGGGAGCGTCAGATACGCAGTATTTT
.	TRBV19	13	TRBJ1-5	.	CASRDNSNQPQHF	TGTGCCAGTCGGGACAACAGCAATCAGCCCCAGCATTTT
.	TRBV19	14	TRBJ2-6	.	CASSMSSGANVLTF	TGTGCCAGTAGTATGAGCTCTGGGGCCAACGTCCTGACTTTC
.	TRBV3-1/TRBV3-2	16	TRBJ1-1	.	CASSQGSTKGNTEAFF	TGTGCCAGCAGCCAAGGATCCACTAAAGGGAACACTGAAGCTTTCTTT
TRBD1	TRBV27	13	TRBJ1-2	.	CASRGQVIHGYTF	TGTGCCAGCAGGGGACAGGTGATCCATGGCTACACCTTC
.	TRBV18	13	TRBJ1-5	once	CASSTDSNQPQHF	TGTGCCAGCTCTACAGACAGCAATCAGCCCCAGCATTTT
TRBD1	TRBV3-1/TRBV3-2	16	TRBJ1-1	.	CASSWDRDLLWTEAFF	TGTGCCAGCAGTTGGGACAGGGACCTCCTTTGGACTGAAGCTTTCTTT
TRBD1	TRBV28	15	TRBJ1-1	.	CASSLTGGQNTEAFF	TGTGCCAGCAGTTTAACAGGGGGGCAGAACACTGAAGCTTTCTTT